The 16 T cell receptor beta chains reported below all come from one sample, sequenced in a study of T cells in women clearing cervical HPV infection. Some clones are missing from TCRdb's copy, which holds only in-frame ones; the method was immunoSEQ multiplex PCR. The listing contains 20,000 to 25,000 clones. The sample consisted of blood buffy coat. Receptors were obtained from a woman aged 18 to 75 with a cervical HPV16 infection that either progressed to CIN3+ or cleared (not recorded which).

In regard to this clone: The missing CDR3 end, 3 residues past where the read stops, is filled in from the germline J gene. V is TRBV5-4 and J is TRBJ1-2; D perhaps matches TRBD1 (5 bases). Germline loops: CDR1 SGHNT, CDR2 YYREEE (reference sequence). CDR3 length: 14 residues. CDR3 amino acids: CASSLVELGTSYTF. Partial CDR3 DNA: TGTGCCAGCAGCCTGGTGGAGCTGGGGACTTCG. The complete variable domain, with remaining parts taken from reference TRBV5-4 and TRBJ1-2, reads ETGVTQSPTHLIKTRGQQVTLRCSSQSGHNTVSWYQQALGQGPQFIFQYYREEENGRGNFPPRFSGLQFPNYSSELNVNALELDDSALYLCASSLVELGTSYTFGSGTRLTVV.

About this clone itself: The read terminates 3 residues before the CDR3 end, so the remaining end is supplied by the germline J gene. V usage is TRBV7-9 and J usage is TRBJ2-2; D call uncertain. The CDR3 is 14 residues long. Germline CDR1 and CDR2: SEHNR and FQNEAQ (reference sequence). V was shortened by 9 bases and J by 0 bases, with 11 bases between the two germline ends. The covered CDR3 bases are TGTGCCAGTGATCCGTGGCCGAACACCGGGGAG. Protein: CASDPWPNTGE. Given in full, the CDR3 is CASDPWPNTGELFF.

As concerns this clone: Coverage ceases 3 residues before the CDR3 finishes, and the germline J gene fills in the end. At the DNA level, this CDR3 is encoded by other sequences in the same sample as well. This sequence joins TRBV10-3 and TRBJ1-3; TRBD1 matches 8 bases. CDR1 is ENHRY and CDR2 is SYGVKD in the germline V gene. The CDR3 length is 13 residues. With V trimmed by 6 bases and J by 4 bases, 2 bases remained unmatched. The CDR3 DNA, read in part, is TGTGCCATCAGGGACAGGGCCGGAAACACC. It codes for CAIRDRAGNT. The entire CDR3 reads CAIRDRAGNTIYF.

As regards this clone: The read terminates 3 residues before the CDR3 end, so the remaining end is supplied by the germline J gene. V is TRBV7-2 and J is TRBJ2-4, with 13 bases that match TRBD2. The CDR3 runs 14 residues. Per the germline V gene, CDR1 is SGHTA and CDR2 is FQGNSA. The part of the CDR3 DNA that was read is TGTGCCAGCAGCCGCGGACTAGCGGGAGTCTCT. Translation: CASSRGLAGVS. The complete CDR3 protein is CASSRGLAGVSQYF.

With respect to this clone: The CDR3 is cut off 3 residues early in the read; its end comes from the germline J gene. V usage is TRBV12-3 or TRBV12-4 and J usage is TRBJ2-3, with 8 bases aligning to TRBD2. This CDR3 is built from 18 residues. J gave up 0 bases and V 7 bases, and 15 bases lay outside the gene matches. Partial CDR3 DNA: TGTGCCAGCACCTCAGAAGGGGGACTAGGTTCTAGCACAGATACG. As protein: CASTSEGGLGSSTDT. The CDR3 in full is CASTSEGGLGSSTDTQYF.

A word on this clone: The CDR3 end falls 3 residues outside the read, so it is completed with the germline J gene. V usage is TRBV19 and J usage is TRBJ1-5; 7 bases agree with TRBD1. Germline loops: CDR1 LNHDA, CDR2 SQIVND (reference sequence). The CDR3 is 13 residues long. V lost 4 bases to trimming and J lost 5 bases; unmatched junction nucleotides: 2. The CDR3 loop is CASSTDRDQPQHF. CDR3 DNA (partial): TGTGCCAGTAGTACCGACAGGGATCAGCCC.

Remarks on this clone: With the read ending 3 residues before the CDR3 end, the germline J gene is used to fill in that end. The gene calls are TRBV29-1 and TRBJ2-7; 10 positions match TRBD1. V gave up 0 bases and J gave up 0 bases; unmatched junction bases: 14. Germline-derived CDR1 and CDR2 are SQVTM and ANQGSEA. The CDR3 runs 19 residues. The covered CDR3 bases are TGCAGCGTTGAAGATCCGGGGACAGGGGACGGGAGGGCCTCCTACGAG. Amino acids: CSVEDPGTGDGRASYE. The whole CDR3 protein reads CSVEDPGTGDGRASYEQYF.

In regard to this clone: The read halts 3 residues ahead of the CDR3 end, with the missing end drawn from the germline J gene. The J gene is TRBJ1-2, the V gene TRBV7-7; TRBD1 matches at 7 bases. The CDR3 consists of 16 residues. Germline V lookup: CDR1 SSHAT, CDR2 FNYEAQ (reference sequence). The CDR3 bases that were read are TGTGCCAGCAGCTTAGAGTCAGGGGGGAGACACAATGAC. Protein: CASSLESGGRHND. The CDR3 as a whole reads CASSLESGGRHNDYTF.

Notes on this clone: With the read ending 3 residues before the CDR3 end, the germline J gene is used to fill in that end. This chain joins TRBV20-1 and TRBJ1-5; D perhaps matches TRBD1 (5 bases). The CDR3 covers 14 residues. With 6 bases removed from V and 5 bases from J, the gap between germline ends came to 17 bases. The germline CDR1 and CDR2 sequences are DFQATT and SNEGSKA (reference sequence). The CDR3 loop is CSAPRGSRDQPQHF. Incomplete CDR3 DNA: TGCAGTGCCCCGAGGGGCTCAAGAGATCAGCCC.

Partial CDR3 DNA: TGTGCCAGCAGCCCCGGGGGGCCAATCTACGAC. Amino acids: CASSPGGPIYD. The CDR3 as a whole reads CASSPGGPIYDYTF. This chain joins TRBV7-2 and TRBJ1-2; maybe TRBD1 (6 bases). From the germline J gene comes the end of the CDR3, since the read stops 3 residues before it. Per the germline V gene, CDR1 is SGHTA and CDR2 is FQGNSA. There are 14 residues in the CDR3.

For this clone: Coverage ceases 3 residues before the CDR3 finishes, and the germline J gene fills in the end. V usage is TRBV6-2 or TRBV6-3 and J usage is TRBJ2-7; TRBD2 matches at 7 bases. CDR1 and CDR2 from the germline V gene are MNHEY and SVGEGT. The junction had 3 bases not matched to a gene; V was cut back by 8 bases and J by 2 bases. The CDR3 length is 12 residues. The CDR3 bases that were read are TGTGCCAGCGGGGGGACTACCTACGAG. Translated, it gives CASGGTTYE. From start to end, the CDR3 is CASGGTTYEQYF.

Turning to this clone: Coverage ceases 3 residues before the CDR3 finishes, and the germline J gene fills in the end. The rearrangement uses TRBV5-4 and TRBJ2-2, with 9 bases identical to TRBD1. This CDR3 has 14 amino acids. The trim removed 4 bases at V and 7 bases at J, leaving 5 bases unmatched. Germline lookup yields CDR1 SGHNT and CDR2 YYREEE (reference sequence). The DNA read from the CDR3 is TGTGCCAGCAGCAGGACAGGGGCCAACGGGGAG. This codes for CASSRTGANGE. The full CDR3 protein is CASSRTGANGELFF.

As regards this clone: Read data end 3 residues before the CDR3 end; the end is taken from the germline J gene. The V call is TRBV19, the J call TRBJ2-1, with D tentatively TRBD2 (6 bases). V lost 6 bases and J 3 bases, leaving 12 bases between the germline ends. The CDR3 runs 14 residues. Germline V lookup: CDR1 LNHDA, CDR2 SQIVND (reference sequence). The CDR3 sequence: CASRRDSDYNEQFF. The part of the CDR3 DNA that was read is TGTGCCAGTAGGCGGGACTCAGACTACAATGAG.

As regards this clone: The read is 3 residues too short to cover the CDR3 end, so that end is filled in from the germline J gene. The rearrangement joins TRBV7-2 to TRBJ2-3, with D possibly being TRBD2 (5 bases). The CDR3 totals 14 residues. Germline lookup yields CDR1 SGHTA and CDR2 FQGNSA. The CDR3 sequence: CASSPRALAQTQYF. The sequenced CDR3 bases are TGTGCCAGCAGCCCACGAGCCCTAGCTCAGACG.

About this clone itself: The read ends 3 residues early relative to the CDR3; the germline J gene fills the gap. This chain links TRBV27 with TRBJ2-7; possibly TRBD1 for D (7 bases). Germline values: CDR1 MNHEY, CDR2 SMNVEV (reference sequence). This CDR3 region has 15 residues. Trimming removed 5 bases at V and 3 bases at J, with 17 bases between. CDR3 region: CASSPRTGGIYEQYF. The CDR3 bases that were read are TGTGCCAGCAGTCCTCGGACAGGCGGGATCTACGAG.

CDR3 amino acids: CASTQWGTGENIYTF. CDR3 bases read: TGTGCCAGTACCCAATGGGGGACAGGGGAAAACATC. V and J are TRBV19 and TRBJ1-2, with 10 bases that match TRBD1. The CDR3 end falls 3 residues outside the read, so it is completed with the germline J gene. Germline V gene data show CDR1 as LNHDA and CDR2 as SQIVND (reference sequence). The CDR3 consists of 15 residues.